This T cell receptor (beta chain) was recovered during a study of shared T cell receptors in the human thymus. Clones were read by immunoSEQ multiplex PCR, and TCRdb kept only the in-frame ones, dropping some. Among 600,000 or so clones listed, approximately 89% were seen once. With V trimmed by 5 bases and J by 7 bases, 4 bases remained unmatched. Germline assignment: CDR1 SGHDN and CDR2 FVKESK. This CDR3 comprises 13 residues. This clone was detected a few times. These data are also associated with another study on human thymus T cells. From that paper: It was from resections taken during corrective heart surgery that the thymus tissue came. There appeared to be biased usage of V and J genes in thymic and blood repertoires.

This chain uses TRBV14 with TRBJ2-1; TRBD1 aligns across 8 bases. This TCR came from a boy younger than two with a congenital heart defect. Specimen: thymocytes. The CDR3, as DNA: TGTGCCAGCAGCTCCGACAGGGGAAATGAGCAGTTCTTC. Its protein product is CASSSDRGNEQFF.